This T cell receptor (beta chain) appears in the sequencing data of a study of spatial heterogeneity in lung cancer. Study details: Across the raw uncorrected reads, a unique TCR and UMI combination was observed, on average, more than ten times.

V was pared by 9 bases and J by 1 base, with 7 bases between. The CDR3 sequence is 12 residues long. Germline CDR1 and CDR2: KGHDR and SFDVKD. Time point: sample taken at primary tumor resection. Material for sequencing was whole RNA from tumor, nontumor lung or frozen PBMC, left unsorted. Donors were some 72 untreated early-stage non-small cell lung cancer patients. Of note for this clonotype: Because it lacks the conserved phenylalanine or tryptophan at the end, this CDR3 is likely a read error.

Each molecule of TCR cDNA was tagged with one unique molecular identifier. From the 5' RACE reads, TCRdb called clonotypes with MiXCR, one entry per CDR3 protein. The table has approximately 90,000 distinct CDR3 sequences, approximately 8.2% seen once. Sequences were derived from PBMCs, sampled at surgery. This receptor was identified in a male donor with early-stage non-small cell lung cancer. The chain combines TRBV24-1 with TRBJ2-3; no clear D gene. The CDR3 DNA reads as TGTGCCACCGCGAAGGGCACAGATACGCAGTATTTA. Residues: CATAKGTDTQYL.